This T cell receptor (beta chain) was captured in a study of graft-versus-host responses after intestinal transplantation. Looking at the study overall: Anti-thymocyte globulin induction preceded about 3 years of tacrolimus and steroid maintenance in all recipients.

Germline values: CDR1 SNHLY, CDR2 FYNNEI. There are 13 residues in the CDR3. V was pared by 8 bases and J by 3 bases, with 10 bases between. The table came from immunoSEQ multiplex PCR; TCRdb's copy has only in-frame clones and leaves some out. The table includes roughly 110,000 clones, about nine tenths detected once. Regarding this clone: Its antigen is unknown.

The TCR comes from a human donor who was the organ donor for an intestinal transplant. This material consisted of unstimulated CD4+ T cells sorted from spleen or lymph node cells, taken before transplant. V is TRBV2 and J is TRBJ1-4, with D uncertain. CDR3 DNA: TGTGCCAGCTCCCCGCCGGCTAATGAAAAACTGTTTTTT. Residues: CASSPPANEKLFF. The full variable domain, its missing parts supplied by reference TRBV2 and TRBJ1-4, is EPEVTQTPSHQVTQMGQEVILRCVPISNHLYFYWYRQILGQKVEFLVSFYNNEISEKSEIFDDQFSVERPDGSNFTLKIRSTKLEDSAMYFCASSPPANEKLFFGSGTQLSVL.